A selection of T cell receptor beta chains follows, all from one sample in a study of CD8+CD57+ T cells in acquired aplastic anemia. TCRdb re-called the reads through MiXCR, storing one row per CDR3 protein. Here the sample spans roughly 200,000 distinct CDR3 sequences, 55% to 65% being singletons. Sequencing was carried out using sorted CD4+, CD8+, or CD8+CD57+ T cells (not recorded which) from PBMCs. These TCRs come from a human donor with aplastic anemia. Each CDR3 is given with its conserved first and last residue. Each record gives: clone size, J gene, D gene, V gene, CDR3 DNA, CDR3 protein. The D gene is left open where the match is weak. Where a row states a size, it is once, few, many or the class of an expanded clone; other rows omit it.

.	TRBJ1-6	TRBD1	TRBV2	TGTGCCAGCAAAGACAGGGGGCTGACCTATAATTCACCCCTCCACTTT	CASKDRGLTYNSPLHF
.	TRBJ1-5	.	TRBV24-1	TGTGCCACCAGTGCTCTTGGCCAGGCTGGGAAGCCCCAGCATTTT	CATSALGQAGKPQHF
many	TRBJ2-5	TRBD2	TRBV12-3/TRBV12-4	TGTGCCAGCAGTCCCCGACTAGCGCATCAAGAGACCCAGTACTTC	CASSPRLAHQETQYF
many	TRBJ1-1	.	TRBV19	TGTGCCAGTAGTATAACGGTTGGGGAAACTGAAGCTTTCTTT	CASSITVGETEAFF
once	TRBJ1-2	.	TRBV10-3	TGTGCCATCAGTGTTGACAGGAACTATGGCTACACCTTC	CAISVDRNYGYTF
many	TRBJ1-3	.	TRBV29-1	TGCAGCGTTCCTTTGTCCGGAAACACCATATATTTT	CSVPLSGNTIYF
few	TRBJ1-1	.	TRBV27	TGTGCCAGCAGTTTGCGCGGGTCCATCACTGAAGCTTTCTTT	CASSLRGSITEAFF
.	TRBJ1-2	.	TRBV27	TGTGCCAGCACCCTGGGGGGGTCTAACTATGGCTACACCTTC	CASTLGGSNYGYTF
few	TRBJ2-1	TRBD2	TRBV2	TGTGCCAGCAGCGGGGTTGGTAGCGGGGGGTACAATGAGCAGTTCTTC	CASSGVGSGGYNEQFF
.	TRBJ2-1	TRBD2	TRBV3-1	TGTGCCAGCAGCCAGTGGACTAGCGGGGGGGCCAATTACAATGAGCAGTTCTTC	CASSQWTSGGANYNEQFF
.	TRBJ2-2	TRBD1	TRBV7-9	TGTGCCAGCAGCTCAGGACAGGTTTACACCGGGGAGCTGTTTTTT	CASSSGQVYTGELFF
.	TRBJ2-7	TRBD1	TRBV10-3	TGTGCCAGCAGCGTTGCCTTTACCGGGACAGGCTCCTACGAGCAGTACTTC	CASSVAFTGTGSYEQYF
.	TRBJ2-7	.	TRBV29-1	TGCAGCGTTGTCGAACAGGGTAACGAGCAGTACTTC	CSVVEQGNEQYF
.	TRBJ2-1	TRBD1	TRBV19	TGTGCCAGTACCGCCGGGACAGGGTGGAATGAGCAGTTCTTC	CASTAGTGWNEQFF
.	TRBJ2-1	TRBD2	TRBV20-1	TGCAGTGTCACGAGACTAGCGGGAGTACAGTTCTTC	CSVTRLAGVQFF
.	TRBJ2-5	.	TRBV2	TGTGCCAGCAGTTTTAACCTGCAGGAGACCCAGTACTTC	CASSFNLQETQYF
.	TRBJ2-3	TRBD1	TRBV2	TGTGCCAGCAGTGACAGGGGGTCAGATACGCAGTATTTT	CASSDRGSDTQYF
.	TRBJ2-5	.	TRBV15	TGTGCCAGCCTTGGAGGGGGGGGCCTACTGCAGACCCAGTACTTC	CASLGGGGLLQTQYF
many	TRBJ1-1	.	TRBV19	TGTGCCAGTAGTATAGGAGGCCGGTCGAACACTGAAGCTTTCTTT	CASSIGGRSNTEAFF
many	TRBJ2-5	.	TRBV5-6	TGTGCCAGCAGCCAATTATCCGGGGTTGAAGAGACCCAGTACTTC	CASSQLSGVEETQYF